Shown below are 18 T cell receptor beta chains from a single sample sequenced in a study of cytomegalovirus exposure and HLA in healthy donors (dated by TCRdb to 2015 to 2018). Libraries came from the immunoSEQ multiplex PCR assay. For the multiplex PCR, a mixture combining 60 forward primers for TCR Vbeta segments and 13 reverse primers for TCR Jbeta segments was used. The table was pulled from immuneACCESS by TCRdb, which kept in-frame rearrangements only. Such tables lose some clones; where checked, under half of the loss comes from unresolved V genes, and the rest has no known cause. Counted in this sample were about 120,000 clones; 80% to 85% of them appeared once. 2% to 2.5% of the sample goes to the ten largest clones. The sequencing input was PBMCs. The receptors stem from a man aged 25 to 40 in good health and CMV-seronegative.

The sample holds a few counts of this clone. This chain connects TRBV19 to TRBJ1-2, with 8 positions matching TRBD1. Germline-derived CDR1 and CDR2 are LNHDA and SQIVND (reference sequence). The CDR3 has 15 amino acids. Trimming took 5 bases from V and 5 from J; bases not matched to a gene: 10. CDR3 protein: CASSETDRAWYGYTF. DNA for the CDR3: TGTGCCAGTAGTGAGACGGACAGGGCTTGGTATGGCTACACCTTC.

The chain combines TRBV7-2 with TRBJ2-1, with TRBD2 matching over 8 bases. This CDR3 is built from 15 residues. Per the germline V gene, CDR1 is SGHTA and CDR2 is FQGNSA. V lost 6 bases to trimming and J lost 7 bases; unmatched junction nucleotides: 11. CDR3 nucleotides: TGTGCCAGCAGTCGGGGGGGAATAGATAGGAATGAGCAGTTCTTC. It yields the protein CASSRGGIDRNEQFF.

V usage is TRBV28 and J usage is TRBJ2-2; D possibly corresponds to TRBD2 (6 bases). Germline V CDR1 and CDR2: MDHEN, SYDVKM. V was clipped by 6 bases and J by 0 bases, with 14 bases between them. This CDR3 is 16 amino acids long. CDR3: CASSIPPGANTGELFF. The CDR3 DNA sequence: TGTGCCAGCAGCATCCCCCCGGGGGCGAACACCGGGGAGCTGTTTTTT.

J is TRBJ2-7 and V is TRBV7-9, with 7 positions matching TRBD2. Trimming took 4 bases from V and 0 from J; bases not matched to a gene: 6. The CDR3 length is 15 residues. Germline values: CDR1 SEHNR, CDR2 FQNEAQ (reference sequence). This chain's CDR3 is CASSSPGGSSYEQYF. The DNA for the CDR3 is TGTGCCAGCAGCTCCCCCGGGGGGAGCTCCTACGAGCAGTACTTC.

This clone is a singleton in its sample. The chain links TRBV4-1 to TRBJ2-3, with 7 bases that match TRBD2. The CDR3 length is 20 residues. J was trimmed by 4 bases and V by 0 bases; bases with no gene match: 19. The V gene's germline CDR1 is MGHRA and CDR2 YSYEKL. CDR3 sequence: CASSQETGLVAPAGSDTQYF. The CDR3 DNA is TGCGCCAGCAGCCAAGAAACCGGACTAGTCGCCCCTGCAGGGTCAGATACGCAGTATTTT.

The chain recombines TRBV6-4 with TRBJ1-2, with TRBD1 matching 7 bases. The CDR3 contains 14 residues. Per the germline V gene, CDR1 is MRHNA and CDR2 is SNTAGT. J lost 7 bases, V lost 3 bases, and 8 bases had no gene match. The CDR3 sequence is CASSETTGTFGYTF. CDR3 sequence (DNA): TGTGCCAGCAGTGAGACGACAGGGACTTTTGGCTACACCTTC.

The V and J genes are TRBV9 and TRBJ2-2; 10 bases are a match to TRBD2. CDR3 length equals 15 residues. V shed 3 bases and J 4 bases; nucleotides not matched to a gene: 3. Germline CDR1 is SGDLS and CDR2 is YYNGEE. In DNA form, the CDR3 reads TGTGCCAGCAGCGAACGGACTAGCGGCACCGGGGAGCTGTTTTTT. It yields the protein CASSERTSGTGELFF. Combining the CDR3 with reference TRBV9 and TRBJ2-2 gives the whole variable domain DSGVTQTPKHLITATGQRVTLRCSPRSGDLSVYWYQQSLDQGLQFLIQYYNGEERAKGNILERFSAQQFPDLHSELNLSSLELGDSALYFCASSERTSGTGELFFGEGSRLTVL.

Concerning this clone itself: This same CDR3 is encoded by further DNA sequences in the sample. V usage is TRBV14 and J usage is TRBJ1-1; tentative D call: TRBD1 (5 bases). The CDR3 is 15 amino acids. Between the trimmed V and J ends, which lost 4 bases and 8 bases, there was a span of 20 bases. Germline V CDR1 and CDR2: SGHDN, FVKESK. CDR3 loop: CASSPQGLGRTEAFF. CDR3 nucleotides: TGTGCCAGCAGCCCCCAGGGCCTAGGGAGGACCGAAGCTTTCTTT.

This chain joins TRBV5-6 and TRBJ2-6; 11 bases align to TRBD1. Germline values: CDR1 SGHDT, CDR2 YYEEEE. This CDR3 region has 17 residues. The V gene end was trimmed by 2 bases and the J gene end by 2 bases; junction bases not matched to a gene: 3. This CDR3 is CASSFVDRGPGANVLTF. CDR3 in DNA: TGTGCCAGCAGCTTCGTGGACAGGGGGCCTGGGGCCAACGTCCTGACTTTC.

The rearrangement joins TRBV10-1 to TRBJ2-2; possible D gene TRBD2, 6 bases. The CDR3 runs to 14 residues. The germline CDR1 and CDR2 sequences are WNHNN and SYGVQD (reference sequence). V was clipped by 7 bases and J by 0 bases, with 9 bases between them. Here the CDR3 DNA reads TGCGCCAGCAAGGCTAGCGCGAACACCGGGGAGCTGTTTTTT. Protein: CASKASANTGELFF.

The chain is built from TRBV6-1 and TRBJ2-7; unclear D gene. The CDR3 runs to 14 residues. Trimming shortened V by 2 bases and J by 5 bases, and 13 bases separated the two germline ends. Germline CDR1 and CDR2: MNHNS and SASEGT. CDR3 in amino acids: CASSEWAARDEQYF. For the CDR3, the DNA is TGTGCCAGCAGTGAATGGGCAGCCCGCGACGAGCAGTACTTC.

V and J are TRBV5-4 and TRBJ1-2; 8 bases line up with TRBD1. The junction had 4 bases not matched to a gene; V was cut back by 0 bases and J by 0 bases. The CDR3 extends over 16 amino acids. Germline loops: CDR1 SGHNT, CDR2 YYREEE (reference sequence). CDR3 residues: CASSLGKTGANYGYTF. The CDR3 DNA is TGTGCCAGCAGCTTGGGCAAGACAGGGGCTAACTATGGCTACACCTTC.

This chain connects TRBV11-2 to TRBJ2-7; D remains ambiguous. Trimming removed 2 bases at V and 6 bases at J, with 14 bases between. The germline V gene encodes CDR1 SGHAT and CDR2 FQNNGV. The CDR3 contains 14 residues. This CDR3 is CASSLSGSRREQYF. The CDR3 DNA sequence: TGTGCCAGCAGCTTATCGGGTTCCCGCCGCGAGCAGTACTTC. Supplemented by reference TRBV11-2 and TRBJ2-7, the full variable domain reads EAGVAQSPRYKIIEKRQSVAFWCNPISGHATLYWYQQILGQGPKLLIQFQNNGVVDDSQLPKDRFSAERLKGVDSTLKIQPAKLEDSAVYLCASSLSGSRREQYFGPGTRLTVT.

The CDR3 sequence: CASRKGQGEQYF. CDR3 coding DNA: TGTGCCAGCAGGAAGGGACAGGGAGAGCAGTATTTT. J is TRBJ2-3 and V is TRBV27, with 9 nucleotides matching TRBD1. The CDR3 length is 12 residues. Germline V CDR1 and CDR2: MNHEY, SMNVEV (reference sequence). After removal of 6 bases from V and 11 bases from J, the junction contained 6 bases not matched to a gene.

The sample holds a few counts of this clone. The V and J genes are TRBV2 and TRBJ2-5; 9 nucleotides match TRBD1. The J call could be wrong; TRBJ2-7 is a better fit for the DNA end. The CDR3 covers 15 residues. Per the germline V gene, CDR1 is SNHLY and CDR2 is FYNNEI. In nucleotides, the CDR3 is TGTGCCAGCAATTCCCCGGGACAGGGACACTACGAGCAGTACTTC. Translated: CASNSPGQGHYEQYF.

The chain links TRBV7-6 to TRBJ1-2, with 7 bases lining up with TRBD1. Germline CDR1 is SGHVS and CDR2 is FNYEAQ. The ends lost 2 bases at V and 6 bases at J; junction bases unmatched: 3. CDR3 size: 13 residues. CDR3 nucleotides: TGTGCCAGCAGCTTAAGACAGGGAGATGGCTACACCTTC. Translated, it gives CASSLRQGDGYTF.

V and J are TRBV19 and TRBJ1-1; perhaps TRBD1 as D (5 bases). Germline values: CDR1 LNHDA, CDR2 SQIVND (reference sequence). The CDR3 is 14 amino acids. Between the trimmed V and J ends, which lost 6 bases and 5 bases, there was a span of 16 bases. CDR3 sequence: CASSNGGMRTEAFF. The CDR3 nucleotides read TGTGCCAGTAGCAATGGGGGGATGCGGACTGAAGCTTTCTTT. The full variable domain, rest sourced from reference TRBV19 and TRBJ1-1, is DGGITQSPKYLFRKEGQNVTLSCEQNLNHDAMYWYRQDPGQGLRLIYYSQIVNDFQKGDIAEGYSVSREKKESFPLTVTSAQKNPTAFYLCASSNGGMRTEAFFGQGTRLTVV.

This chain joins TRBV6-4 and TRBJ2-4, with 7 bases matching TRBD1. The germline gives CDR1 MRHNA, CDR2 SNTAGT. The V segment lost 2 bases and the J segment 5 bases; nucleotides outside the gene matches: 6. The CDR3 is 15 amino acids. Here the CDR3 DNA reads TGTGCCAGCAGTGACGCCCCAGGGGGTCAAAACATTCAGTACTTC. Translation: CASSDAPGGQNIQYF.